What follows are 7 T cell receptor beta chains derived from one specimen sequenced in a study of long-term antiretroviral therapy in people with HIV. The authors ran the immunoSEQ assay, v3.0, at survey level. Clones were read by immunoSEQ multiplex PCR, and TCRdb kept only the in-frame ones, dropping some. This sample yields 30,000 or so clones, of which roughly nine tenths are seen a single time; nearly 7.5% belongs to the top ten. This sample comprised unsorted PBMCs, obtained roughly 5 years before starting antiretroviral therapy. The receptors here all came from a man in his fifties or sixties with HIV.

The chain recombines TRBV5-1 with TRBJ1-2; 7 positions match TRBD1. V lost 5 bases and J lost 0; bases outside the gene matches: 7. The CDR3 totals 15 residues. Looked up from germline, CDR1 is SGHRS and CDR2 is YFSETQ. The CDR3 sequence: CASSSQGLPNYGYTF. The DNA for the CDR3 is TGCGCCAGCAGTTCACAGGGGCTACCTAACTATGGCTACACCTTC.

The genes are TRBV30 and TRBJ1-5; D unclear. CDR3 size: 13 residues. Deletions cut 1 base from V and 6 bases from J, with 10 bases between. Germline V CDR1 and CDR2: GTSNPN, SVGIG (reference sequence). The chain's CDR3 is CAWSADGIQPQHF. CDR3 in DNA: TGTGCCTGGAGTGCCGATGGGATTCAGCCCCAGCATTTT.

This chain links TRBV29-1 with TRBJ2-1; the match to TRBD2 covers 8 bases. Per germline, CDR1 SQVTM and CDR2 ANQGSEA. The CDR3 is 13 residues long. V was clipped by 7 bases and J by 3 bases; unmatched bases: 5. This chain's CDR3 is CSGTSGSYNEQFF. The DNA of the CDR3 is TGCAGCGGGACAAGCGGGAGCTACAATGAGCAGTTCTTC.

This sequence joins TRBV18 and TRBJ1-5; TRBD1 agrees at 11 bases. The CDR3 extends over 18 amino acids. Germline assignment: CDR1 KGHSH and CDR2 LQKENI. The ends lost 5 bases at V and 0 bases at J; junction bases unmatched: 9. DNA of the CDR3: TGTGCCAGCTCATGGACAGGGGGCCCTCCGGGTAGCAATCAGCCCCAGCATTTT. Protein product: CASSWTGGPPGSNQPQHF.

This clone was seen once. The chain couples TRBV6-5 to TRBJ1-5, with 7 bases matching TRBD1. The V segment lost 6 bases and the J segment 6 bases; nucleotides outside the gene matches: 5. Per the germline V gene, CDR1 is MNHEY and CDR2 is SVGAGI. The CDR3 covers 13 residues. The CDR3 DNA sequence: TGTGCCAGCAGCCCTTGGGACAGTCAGCCCCAGCATTTT. It yields the protein CASSPWDSQPQHF.

The gene calls are TRBV4-1 and TRBJ1-2; perhaps TRBD1 as D (5 bases). The CDR3 covers 14 residues. V shed 0 bases and J shed 4 bases, with 9 bases lying between them. The germline CDR1 and CDR2 sequences are MGHRA and YSYEKL. CDR3 nucleotides: TGCGCCAGCAGCCAAGACCAGGGATTCTATGGCTACACCTTC. Translation gives CASSQDQGFYGYTF.

The V and J genes are TRBV5-1 and TRBJ2-1; 14 nucleotides match TRBD2. Losses at the gene ends were 4 bases for V and 2 bases for J; bases not matched to a gene: 8. Looked up from germline, CDR1 is SGHRS and CDR2 is YFSETQ. This CDR3 has 18 residues. CDR3 sequence reads: CASSTGLAGVRPYNEQFF. The CDR3 coding sequence is TGCGCCAGCAGCACGGGACTAGCGGGAGTTCGCCCCTACAATGAGCAGTTCTTC.